This T cell receptor beta chain was observed in a study of Graves' ophthalmopathy and Graves' hyperthyroidism. General study points: Ophthalmopathy progression cases were predicted by the model with roughly 71% sensitivity and roughly 72% specificity. Ophthalmopathy was separated from stable hyperthyroidism by a 13-signature model with about 86% sensitivity and around 81% specificity. Among thyroid clonotypes expanded above 0.001 frequency, most also appeared in blood.

The study amplified TCR beta CDR3 regions using RNA transcripts. HTBI primers primed a first-round RT-PCR, and a second-round multiplex PCR followed. From the multiplex PCR reads, TCRdb called clonotypes with MiXCR, one entry per CDR3 protein. The repertoire holds approximately 1.2 million distinct CDR3 sequences, about 40% seen once, with around 10% in the top ten. The evidence that diagnosis relied on was clinical symptoms, serum thyroxine, TRAb, thyroid ultrasound and orbital computed tomography. CDR1 is DFQATT and CDR2 is SNEGSKA in the germline V gene (reference sequence). The CDR3 has 14 residues. V lost 5 bases to trimming and J lost 5 bases, with 18 bases between them. Note on this clonotype: The antigen remains undetermined.

This chain uses TRBV20-1 with TRBJ1-1, with a tentative D call TRBD1 (5 bases). Sequenced material: peripheral blood or thyroid tissue (not recorded which). The receptor comes from an adult man with Graves' hyperthyroidism. The CDR3 protein is CSASQTVEKTEAFF. For the CDR3, the DNA is TGCAGTGCTTCCCAGACAGTGGAGAAGACTGAAGCTTTCTTT.